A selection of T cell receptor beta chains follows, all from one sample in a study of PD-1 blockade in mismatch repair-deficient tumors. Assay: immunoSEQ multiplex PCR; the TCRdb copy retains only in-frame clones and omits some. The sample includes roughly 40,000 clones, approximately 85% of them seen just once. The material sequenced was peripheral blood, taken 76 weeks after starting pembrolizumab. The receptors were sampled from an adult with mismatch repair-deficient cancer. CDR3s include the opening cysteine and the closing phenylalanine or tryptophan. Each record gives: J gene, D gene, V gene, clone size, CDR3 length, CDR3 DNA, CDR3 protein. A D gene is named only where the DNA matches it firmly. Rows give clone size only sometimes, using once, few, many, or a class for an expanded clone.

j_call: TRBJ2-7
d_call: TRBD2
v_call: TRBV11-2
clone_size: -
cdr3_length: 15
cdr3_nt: TGTGCCAGCAGCCCAACTAGCGGGGCCTCCTACGAGCAGTACTTC
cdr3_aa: CASSPTSGASYEQYF

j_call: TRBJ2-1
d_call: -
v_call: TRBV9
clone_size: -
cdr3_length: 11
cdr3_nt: TGTGCCAGCAGCGCAGGGAATGAGCAGTTCTTC
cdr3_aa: CASSAGNEQFF

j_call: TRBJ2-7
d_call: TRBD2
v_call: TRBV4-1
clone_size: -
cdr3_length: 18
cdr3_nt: TGCGCCAGCAGCCAAGATATGGTAGCGGGAGGGCCGGGCTACGAGCAGTACTTC
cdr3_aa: CASSQDMVAGGPGYEQYF

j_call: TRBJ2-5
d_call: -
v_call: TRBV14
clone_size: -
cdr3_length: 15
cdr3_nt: TGTGCCAGCAGCCAAACAGGGAGGGGGCAAGAGACCCAGTACTTC
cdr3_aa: CASSQTGRGQETQYF

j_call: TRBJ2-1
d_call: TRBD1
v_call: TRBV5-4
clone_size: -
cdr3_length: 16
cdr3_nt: TGTGCCAGCAGCTTGGTCCCCTTCGGACAGGGCGATGAGCAGTTCTTC
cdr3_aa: CASSLVPFGQGDEQFF

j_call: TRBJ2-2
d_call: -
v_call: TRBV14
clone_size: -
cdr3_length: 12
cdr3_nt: TGTGCCAGCAGCTCTGACACCGGGGAGCTGTTTTTT
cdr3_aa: CASSSDTGELFF

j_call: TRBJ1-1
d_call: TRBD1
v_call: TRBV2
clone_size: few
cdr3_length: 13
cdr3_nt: TGTGCCAGCAGACAGGACAGGCTCACTGAAGCTTTCTTT
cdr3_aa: CASRQDRLTEAFF

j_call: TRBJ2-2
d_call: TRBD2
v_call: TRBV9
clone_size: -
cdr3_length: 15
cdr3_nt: TGTGCCAGCAGCGTAGACATAGCGGGAGACCGGGAGCTGTTTTTT
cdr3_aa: CASSVDIAGDRELFF

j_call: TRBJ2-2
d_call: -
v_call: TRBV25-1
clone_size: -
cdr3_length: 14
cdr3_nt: TGTGCCAGCAGTTGGGGATTCAGCACCGGGGAGCTGTTTTTT
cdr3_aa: CASSWGFSTGELFF

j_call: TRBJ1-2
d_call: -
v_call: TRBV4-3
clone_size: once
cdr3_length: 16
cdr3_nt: TGCGCCAGCAGCCAAGAATCGGGGGGCGGGAACTATGGCTACACCTTC
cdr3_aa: CASSQESGGGNYGYTF

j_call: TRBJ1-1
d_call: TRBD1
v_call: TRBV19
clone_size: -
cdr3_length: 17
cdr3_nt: TGTGCCAGTAGCGGGACGACAGGGGGCCCGAGGAACACTGAAGCTTTCTTT
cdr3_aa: CASSGTTGGPRNTEAFF

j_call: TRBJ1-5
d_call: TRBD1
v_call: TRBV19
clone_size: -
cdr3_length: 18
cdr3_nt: TGTGCCAGGCCCGAAGGGTCTGCGGGACAGGAGGCTGGTCAGCCCCAGCATTTT
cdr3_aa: CARPEGSAGQEAGQPQHF

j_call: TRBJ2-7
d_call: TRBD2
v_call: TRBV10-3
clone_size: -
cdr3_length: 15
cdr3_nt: TGTGCCATCAGTGAACGTTCTAGCGGGAGCGGGGAGCAGTACTTC
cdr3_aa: CAISERSSGSGEQYF

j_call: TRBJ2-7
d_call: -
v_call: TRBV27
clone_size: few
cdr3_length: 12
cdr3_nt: TGTGCCAGCAGTCCGGGACTCAACGAGCAGTACTTC
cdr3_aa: CASSPGLNEQYF

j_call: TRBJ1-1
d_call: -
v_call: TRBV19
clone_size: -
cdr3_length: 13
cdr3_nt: TGTGCCAGTAGCAAACAGGTGAACACTGAAGCTTTCTTT
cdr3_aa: CASSKQVNTEAFF

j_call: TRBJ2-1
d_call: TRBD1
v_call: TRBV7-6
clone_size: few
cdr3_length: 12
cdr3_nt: TGTGCCAGCAGCTTAGCGGGACAGGGAATGTTCTTC
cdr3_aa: CASSLAGQGMFF

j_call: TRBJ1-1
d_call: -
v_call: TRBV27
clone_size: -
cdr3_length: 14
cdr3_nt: TGTGCCAGCAGTTTAGGCCCTCTGGGAGCTGAAGCTTTCTTT
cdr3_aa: CASSLGPLGAEAFF

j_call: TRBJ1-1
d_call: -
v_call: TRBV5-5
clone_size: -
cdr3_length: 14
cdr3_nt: TGTGCCAGCAGCTTGGCAGGGCCGACCACTGAAGCTTTCTTT
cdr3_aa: CASSLAGPTTEAFF

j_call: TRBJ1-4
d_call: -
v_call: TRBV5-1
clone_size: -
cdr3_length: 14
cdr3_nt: TGCGCCAGCAGCTTAGGTCAGAATAATGAAAAACTGTTTTTT
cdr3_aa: CASSLGQNNEKLFF

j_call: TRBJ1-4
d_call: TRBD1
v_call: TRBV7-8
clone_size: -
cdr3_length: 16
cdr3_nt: TGTGCCAGCAGCTTAGCGAACAGACAGGGAGGGGAAAAACTGTTTTTT
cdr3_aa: CASSLANRQGGEKLFF

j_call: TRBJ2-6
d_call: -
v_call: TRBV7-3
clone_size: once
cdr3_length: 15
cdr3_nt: TGTGCCAGCAGCCTCAGGGAGTCTGGGGCCAACGTCCTGACTTTC
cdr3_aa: CASSLRESGANVLTF

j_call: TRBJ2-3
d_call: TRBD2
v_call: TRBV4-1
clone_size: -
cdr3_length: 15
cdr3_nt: TGCGCCAGCAGCCAAGGTCTAGCGGGAGTAGATACGCAGTATTTT
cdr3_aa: CASSQGLAGVDTQYF

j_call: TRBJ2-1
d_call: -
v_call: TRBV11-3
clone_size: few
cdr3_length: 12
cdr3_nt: TGTGCCAGCAGCTTAGGGGGAGATGAGCAGTTCTTC
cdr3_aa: CASSLGGDEQFF

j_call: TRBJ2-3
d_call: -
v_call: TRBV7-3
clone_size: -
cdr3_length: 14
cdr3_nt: TGTGCCAGCAGCTTGTCGGGCGGCACAGATACGCAGTATTTT
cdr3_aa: CASSLSGGTDTQYF

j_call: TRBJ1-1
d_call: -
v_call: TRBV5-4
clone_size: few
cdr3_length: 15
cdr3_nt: TGTGCCAGCAGCGTGTCATTAGACAAGAACACTGAAGCTTTCTTT
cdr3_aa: CASSVSLDKNTEAFF

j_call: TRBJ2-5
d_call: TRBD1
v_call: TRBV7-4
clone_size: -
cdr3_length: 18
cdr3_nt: TGTGCCAGCAGCTTACCCCCCCGGGACAGGACAGTACAAGAGACCCAGTACTTC
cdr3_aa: CASSLPPRDRTVQETQYF

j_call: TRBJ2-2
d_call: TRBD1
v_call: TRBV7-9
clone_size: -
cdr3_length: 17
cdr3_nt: TGTGCCAGCAGCCCCACCGGGGACAGGGGGCGACCCGGGGAGCTGTTTTTT
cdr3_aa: CASSPTGDRGRPGELFF

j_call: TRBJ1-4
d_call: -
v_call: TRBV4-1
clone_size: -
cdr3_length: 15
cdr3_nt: TGCGCCAGCAGCCAGAAACAGGGTAGTAATGAAAAACTGTTTTTT
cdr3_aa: CASSQKQGSNEKLFF

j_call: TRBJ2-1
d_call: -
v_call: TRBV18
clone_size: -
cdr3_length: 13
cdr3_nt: TGTGCCAGCTCACCCAACAAGGACAATGAGCAGTTCTTC
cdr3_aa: CASSPNKDNEQFF

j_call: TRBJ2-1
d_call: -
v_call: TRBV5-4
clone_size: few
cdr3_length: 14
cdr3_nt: TGTGCCAGCAGCACCAGGGGCTCCTACAATGAGCAGTTCTTC
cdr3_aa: CASSTRGSYNEQFF

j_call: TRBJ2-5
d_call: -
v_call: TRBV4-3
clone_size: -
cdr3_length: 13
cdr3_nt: TGCGCCAGCAGCCAAGGCGAGAGAGAGACCCAGTACTTC
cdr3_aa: CASSQGERETQYF

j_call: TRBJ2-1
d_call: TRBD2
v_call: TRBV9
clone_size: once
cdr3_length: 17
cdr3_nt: TGTGCCAGCAGCGTAGACGAGACTAGCGGGAGGCGAAATGAGCAGTTCTTC
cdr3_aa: CASSVDETSGRRNEQFF

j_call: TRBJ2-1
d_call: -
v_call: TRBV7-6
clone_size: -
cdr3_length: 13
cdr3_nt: TGTGCCAGCAGCTCTGGACCGGACAATGAGCAGTTCTTC
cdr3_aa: CASSSGPDNEQFF

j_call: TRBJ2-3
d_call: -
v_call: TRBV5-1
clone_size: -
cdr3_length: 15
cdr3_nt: TGCGCCAGCAGCCCGGGGGCGACAAGGACAGATACGCAGTATTTT
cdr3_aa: CASSPGATRTDTQYF

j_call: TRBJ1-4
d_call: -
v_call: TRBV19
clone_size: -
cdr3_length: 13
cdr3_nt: TGTGCCACTAAACAGGGCTTCGATGAAAAACTGTTTTTT
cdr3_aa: CATKQGFDEKLFF

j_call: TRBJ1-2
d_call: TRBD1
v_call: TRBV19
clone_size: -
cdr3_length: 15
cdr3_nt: TGTGCCAGTAGTATCTTGCACAGGGGGAACTATGGCTACACCTTC
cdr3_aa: CASSILHRGNYGYTF

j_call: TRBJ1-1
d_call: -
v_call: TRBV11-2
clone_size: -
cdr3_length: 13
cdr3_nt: TGTGCCAGCACCCTTCTTAAGAACACTGAAGCTTTCTTT
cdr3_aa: CASTLLKNTEAFF

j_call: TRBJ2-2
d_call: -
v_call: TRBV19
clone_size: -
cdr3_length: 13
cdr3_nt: TGTGCCAGTAGTTTTGGACAAACCGGGGAGCTGTTTTTT
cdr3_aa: CASSFGQTGELFF

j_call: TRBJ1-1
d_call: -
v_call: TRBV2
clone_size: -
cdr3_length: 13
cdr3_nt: TGTGCCAGCAGTTCGGACGAGGGCACTGAAGCTTTCTTT
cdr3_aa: CASSSDEGTEAFF

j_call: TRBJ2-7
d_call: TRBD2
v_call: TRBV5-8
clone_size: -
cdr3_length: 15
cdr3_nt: TGTGCCAGCAGCTTGGGACTGGGAGGGCCCTACGAGCAGTACTTC
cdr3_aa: CASSLGLGGPYEQYF

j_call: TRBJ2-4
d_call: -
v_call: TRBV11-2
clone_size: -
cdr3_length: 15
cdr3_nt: TGTGCCAGCAGCTTAACGGAGCGAGCCAAAAACATTCAGTACTTC
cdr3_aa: CASSLTERAKNIQYF

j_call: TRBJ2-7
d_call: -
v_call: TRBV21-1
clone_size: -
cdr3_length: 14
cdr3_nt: TGTGCCAGCAGCAAAGAGTCGGGAGACTACGAGCAGTACTTC
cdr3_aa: CASSKESGDYEQYF

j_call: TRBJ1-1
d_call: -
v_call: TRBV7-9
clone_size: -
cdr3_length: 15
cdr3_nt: TGTGCCAGCAGCCCAGGGAGGTTTTCAAGCACTGAAGCTTTCTTT
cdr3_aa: CASSPGRFSSTEAFF

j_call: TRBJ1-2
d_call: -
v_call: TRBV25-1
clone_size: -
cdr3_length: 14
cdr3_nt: TGTGCCAGCAGTGAATATTCAGAAAACTATGGCTACACCTTC
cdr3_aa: CASSEYSENYGYTF

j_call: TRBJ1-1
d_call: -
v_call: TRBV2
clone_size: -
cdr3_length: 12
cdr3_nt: TGTGCCAGCAGTGACCCAGGGACTGAAGCTTTCTTT
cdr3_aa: CASSDPGTEAFF

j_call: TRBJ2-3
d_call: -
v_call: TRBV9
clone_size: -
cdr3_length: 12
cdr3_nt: TGTGCCAGCAGCGTAGTTTCAGATACGCAGTATTTT
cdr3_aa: CASSVVSDTQYF

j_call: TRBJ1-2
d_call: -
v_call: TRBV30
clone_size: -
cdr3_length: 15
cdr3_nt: TGTGCCTGGAGTGTACCCGGGGAGGGTCGGTATGGCTACACCTTC
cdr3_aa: CAWSVPGEGRYGYTF

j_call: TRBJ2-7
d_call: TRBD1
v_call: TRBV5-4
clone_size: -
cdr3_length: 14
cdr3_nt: TGTGCCACCCTCCCGGGCCAGGGGGCCTACGAGCAGTACTTC
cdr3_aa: CATLPGQGAYEQYF

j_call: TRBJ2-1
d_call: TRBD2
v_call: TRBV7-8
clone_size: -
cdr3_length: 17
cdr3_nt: TGTGCCAGCAGCTTAGTCGCTAGCGGGAGCTCCTACAATGAGCAGTTCTTC
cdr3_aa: CASSLVASGSSYNEQFF

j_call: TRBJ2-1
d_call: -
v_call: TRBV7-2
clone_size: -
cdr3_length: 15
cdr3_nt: TGTGCCAGCAGCTTAGTAGCGGAAATATACAATGAGCAGTTCTTC
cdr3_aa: CASSLVAEIYNEQFF

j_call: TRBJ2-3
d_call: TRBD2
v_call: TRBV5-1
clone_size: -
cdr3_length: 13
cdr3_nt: TGCGCCAGCAGCCAGCAGGTGGGGGAGGGCCCCTATTTT
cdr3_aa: CASSQQVGEGPYF

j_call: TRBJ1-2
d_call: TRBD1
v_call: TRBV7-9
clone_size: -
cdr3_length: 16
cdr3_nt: TGTGCCAGCAGCTTAGTAGGAGGGGACAGGGGGTATGGCTACACCTTC
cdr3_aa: CASSLVGGDRGYGYTF

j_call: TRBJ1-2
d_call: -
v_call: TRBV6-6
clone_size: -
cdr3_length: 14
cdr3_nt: TGTGCCAGCAGTCCTCCCACACCGAACTATGGCTACACCTTC
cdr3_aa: CASSPPTPNYGYTF